This TCR beta chain was identified in a study of cytotoxic CD8 clonotypes in ibrutinib-treated CLL. Study in general: More than 9 relapsed/refractory, roughly 16 treatment-naive; roughly 17 IGHV unmutated. Study conclusions and caveats: Samples from sustained-remission and progressing patients were taken at different times.

As concerns this clone: Its antigen is unidentified.

This CDR3 has 15 amino acids. Germline V gene data show CDR1 as PRHDT and CDR2 as FYEKMQ (reference sequence). V lost 5 bases and J lost 5; bases outside the gene matches: 8. Using immunoSEQ multiplex PCR, the repertoire was profiled, and TCRdb retains in-frame clones only, with some absent. The data show 85,000 or so clones, roughly three quarters seen once. The clonotype was recovered from a human donor with chronic lymphocytic leukemia. The rearrangement joins TRBV13 to TRBJ2-1; 8 bases line up with TRBD2. Source: PBMCs, taken after 12 months of ibrutinib treatment. The CDR3 loop reads CASSPPGGPHNEQFF. The CDR3 DNA follows: TGTGCCAGCAGCCCCCCGGGGGGGCCCCACAATGAGCAGTTCTTC.